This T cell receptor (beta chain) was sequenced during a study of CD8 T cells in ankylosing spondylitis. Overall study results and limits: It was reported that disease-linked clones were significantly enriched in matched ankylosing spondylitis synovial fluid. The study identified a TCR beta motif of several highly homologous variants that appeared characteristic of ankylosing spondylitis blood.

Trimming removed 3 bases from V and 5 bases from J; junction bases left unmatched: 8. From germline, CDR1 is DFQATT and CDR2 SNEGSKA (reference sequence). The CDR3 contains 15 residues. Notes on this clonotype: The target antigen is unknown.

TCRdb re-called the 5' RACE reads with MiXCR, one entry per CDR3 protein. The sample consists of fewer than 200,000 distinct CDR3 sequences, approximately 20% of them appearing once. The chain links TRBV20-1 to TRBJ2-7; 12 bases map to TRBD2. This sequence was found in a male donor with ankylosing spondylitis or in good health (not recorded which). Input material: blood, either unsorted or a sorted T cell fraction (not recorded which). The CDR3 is CSASQTSGSLDEQYF. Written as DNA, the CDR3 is TGCAGTGCTAGCCAGACTAGCGGGAGTCTCGACGAGCAGTACTTC.